A selection of T cell receptor beta chains follows, all from one sample in a study of blood T cell repertoires in COVID-19. Profiled with immunoSEQ multiplex PCR; TCRdb holds only in-frame clones, not every one. The repertoire holds around 150,000 clones, with under 90% as singletons. Source material: PBMCs or T cells enriched from blood (not recorded which). The receptors shown here come from a man between 50 and 59 years old who had recovered from COVID-19. Both conserved end residues are part of each CDR3. A D gene is named only where the DNA matches it firmly. Expanded clones get a size class; other rows say once, few or many, or leave the size out.

clone_size | j_call | d_call | v_call | cdr3_nt | cdr3_aa
once | TRBJ1-1 | . | TRBV19 | TGTGCCAGTAGTATCCCAGGGTCGAACACTGAAGCTTTCTTT | CASSIPGSNTEAFF
. | TRBJ2-7 | TRBD1 | TRBV18 | TGTGCCAGCTCACCACGGACAGGGGGATTCTACGAGCAGTACTTC | CASSPRTGGFYEQYF
. | TRBJ1-3 | . | TRBV12-5 | TGTGCTAGTGGTTTGGTAATCAGGGTTCACCAAATGCACGACTCTGGAAACACCATATATTTT | CASGLVIRVHQMHDSGNTIYF
. | TRBJ2-3 | TRBD2 | TRBV2 | TGTGCCAGCAGTCCCGGACTAGCGGGCCGCACAGATACGCAGTATTTT | CASSPGLAGRTDTQYF
. | TRBJ2-5 | TRBD2 | TRBV9 | TGTGCCAGCAGCGTCGGGACTAGCGGGGGGGCATGGGAGACCCAGTACTTC | CASSVGTSGGAWETQYF
once | TRBJ1-1 | TRBD1 | TRBV19 | TGTGCCAGTGGGACAGGGGTTACCACTGAAGCTTTCTTT | CASGTGVTTEAFF
once | TRBJ2-7 | TRBD1 | TRBV14 | TGTGCCAGCAGTCGGGACAGGGGGAACGAGCAGTACTTC | CASSRDRGNEQYF
. | TRBJ1-2 | . | TRBV9 | TGTGCCAGCAGCGCCCCGACATCTGGCTATGGCTACACCTTC | CASSAPTSGYGYTF
once | TRBJ1-2 | TRBD1 | TRBV3-1/TRBV3-2 | TGTGCCAGCAGCCACGGACAGGGGGACGGCTACACCTTC | CASSHGQGDGYTF
. | TRBJ1-2 | . | TRBV23-1 | TGCGCCAGCAGTCCCGTTGGACACTCTAACTATGGCTACACCTTC | CASSPVGHSNYGYTF
. | TRBJ2-3 | TRBD1 | TRBV19 | TGTGCCAGTTCGATGACAGGGCTGACAGATACGCAGTATTTT | CASSMTGLTDTQYF
. | TRBJ2-2 | . | TRBV27 | TGTGCCAGCAGTCCCGACCTCACAGGGCTCGACGGGGAGCTGTTTTTT | CASSPDLTGLDGELFF
. | TRBJ1-1 | . | TRBV7-9 | TGTGCCAGCAGCTTAGCGGGACATATCGTCGATGAAGCTTTCTTT | CASSLAGHIVDEAFF
. | TRBJ2-7 | . | TRBV12-2 | TGTGCAAGTCGCCTAAGGACCGTCGGGCGCAGGGCTAAGTCCTACGAGCAGTACTTC | CASRLRTVGRRAKSYEQYF
. | TRBJ1-1 | . | TRBV20-1 | TGCAGTGCTAGTACAGGGTTTGCCTTCACTGAAGCTTTCTTT | CSASTGFAFTEAFF
once | TRBJ1-1 | . | TRBV6-2/TRBV6-3 | TGTGCCAGCAGTTACCGGGACACCCCGCTCTTT | CASSYRDTPLF
. | TRBJ2-7 | . | TRBV27 | TGTGCCAGCAGTTTTTCAGGGTTCTACGAGCAGTACTTC | CASSFSGFYEQYF
. | TRBJ1-1 | TRBD1 | TRBV6-5 | TGTGCCAGCAGTTTCTCGGGACAGGCAAACACTGAAGCTTTCTTT | CASSFSGQANTEAFF
. | TRBJ1-1 | TRBD1 | TRBV18 | TGTGCCAGCTCACCAAACACAGGGGCCGCTGAAGCTTTCTTT | CASSPNTGAAEAFF
. | TRBJ1-1 | . | TRBV9 | TGTGCCAGCAGCGTACTAGGAGGGTTGAACACTGAAGCTTTCTTT | CASSVLGGLNTEAFF
. | TRBJ2-3 | TRBD2 | TRBV6-6 | TGTGCCAGCAGTCGAAGACTAGCGGGGGGGCCGGATACGCAGTATTTT | CASSRRLAGGPDTQYF
. | TRBJ2-1 | . | TRBV7-3 | TGTGCCAGCAGCTTACAGGGAAGGGAGCAGTTCTTC | CASSLQGREQFF
. | TRBJ1-1 | . | TRBV30 | TGTGCCCACACCCGTGGGGGGGCGAACACTGAAGCTTTCTTT | CAHTRGGANTEAFF
. | TRBJ2-2 | . | TRBV23-1 | TGCGCCAGCAGTCAAAAACAGACGAACACCGGGGAGCTGTTTTTT | CASSQKQTNTGELFF
. | TRBJ2-3 | . | TRBV27 | TGTGCCAGCAGGCGAGGGGATACGCAGTATTTT | CASRRGDTQYF
. | TRBJ2-2 | . | TRBV7-2 | TGTGCCAGCAGCTTACGAGGACTACGAACCGGGGAGCTGTTTTTT | CASSLRGLRTGELFF
. | TRBJ2-7 | . | TRBV6-2/TRBV6-3 | TGTGCCAGCAGTTATTCAACAGTCCCCTACGAGCAGTACTTC | CASSYSTVPYEQYF
few | TRBJ1-2 | TRBD1 | TRBV3-1/TRBV3-2 | TGTGCCAGCAGCCCGGTGGGACAGGCGGAGGGCTACACCTTC | CASSPVGQAEGYTF
. | TRBJ1-6 | . | TRBV18 | TGTGCCAGCTCACCACAGGAGGTCGGTAATTCACCCCTCCACTTT | CASSPQEVGNSPLHF
. | TRBJ2-3 | TRBD2 | TRBV7-9 | TGTGCCAGCAGCGCCGGGACTAGCGGGGGTGGGCACACAGATACGCAGTATTTT | CASSAGTSGGGHTDTQYF
few | TRBJ1-1 | TRBD1 | TRBV6-5 | TGTGCCAGCAGCTACAGGGGGCGAGTTGAAGCTTTCTTT | CASSYRGRVEAFF
. | TRBJ2-3 | TRBD1 | TRBV18 | TGTGCCAGCTCACCCGCCGGGACAGGAACAGATACGCAGTATTTT | CASSPAGTGTDTQYF
once | TRBJ2-1 | TRBD2 | TRBV3-1/TRBV3-2 | TGTGCCAGCAGCCTCGGGACTAGCGGGGGCGGGAATGAGCAGTTCTTC | CASSLGTSGGGNEQFF
. | TRBJ2-1 | TRBD1 | TRBV29-1 | TGCAGCGTTGACACAGGGGTGGACAATGAGCAGTTCTTC | CSVDTGVDNEQFF
. | TRBJ1-6 | . | TRBV5-6 | TGTGCCAGCAGCTTTTTGGAGAGATATAATTCACCCCTCCACTTT | CASSFLERYNSPLHF
. | TRBJ2-3 | TRBD1 | TRBV19 | TGTGCCAGTAGTATTACAGGGGACACAGATACGCAGTATTTT | CASSITGDTDTQYF
. | TRBJ2-6 | . | TRBV10-3 | TGTGCCATCAGGGACTCCTCTGGGGCCAACGTCCTGACTTTC | CAIRDSSGANVLTF
few | TRBJ1-3 | . | TRBV9 | TGTGCCAGCAGCGTAGAGGCAGGGAACTCTGGAAACACCATATATTTT | CASSVEAGNSGNTIYF
. | TRBJ1-2 | TRBD1 | TRBV7-9 | TGTGCCAGCAGCACACCGGGACAGGGAAGTTCGTATGGCTACACCTTC | CASSTPGQGSSYGYTF
few | TRBJ1-2 | . | TRBV4-2 | TGTGCCAGCAGCCAAGACCCGACAGCGTACTATGGCTACACCTTC | CASSQDPTAYYGYTF
. | TRBJ1-3 | . | TRBV29-1 | TGCAGCGTTGTCAGGGACTCTGGAAACACCATATATTTT | CSVVRDSGNTIYF
. | TRBJ2-3 | . | TRBV27 | TGTGCCAGCAGTTCAATACGGGAACCTGATACGCAGTATTTT | CASSSIREPDTQYF
. | TRBJ2-7 | . | TRBV6-5 | TGTGCCAACCAGACTTACACCTACGAGCAGTACTTC | CANQTYTYEQYF
. | TRBJ1-1 | . | TRBV5-6 | TGTGCCAGCAGCTTGGGTTTCTGGCGGAGGCAGAACACTGAAGCTTTCTTT | CASSLGFWRRQNTEAFF
. | TRBJ1-2 | TRBD1 | TRBV6-5 | TGTGCCAGCAGTTCCCCGGGACAGGGCTCTGACTACACCTTC | CASSSPGQGSDYTF
once | TRBJ1-2 | . | TRBV14 | TGTGCCAGCAGCCAAGGGGTTTCTCGGAGGGGAATCGGCAACTATGGCTACACCTTC | CASSQGVSRRGIGNYGYTF
. | TRBJ1-5 | . | TRBV4-1 | TGCGCCAGCAGCCAAGATGGGTCAGGGGGCAATCAGCCCCAGCATTTT | CASSQDGSGGNQPQHF
. | TRBJ2-1 | TRBD2 | TRBV11-2 | TGTGCCAGCAGCTTAGTGGTGACTAGCGGGAGTGAGCAGTTCTTC | CASSLVVTSGSEQFF
. | TRBJ2-1 | TRBD2 | TRBV19 | TGTGCCAGTAGTACGCGGGACTACACAAGAAACAATGAGCAGTTCTTC | CASSTRDYTRNNEQFF
. | TRBJ2-7 | TRBD1 | TRBV7-9 | TGTGCCAGCAGCGCCCTTTCGGACAGGGGATACGAGCAGTACTTC | CASSALSDRGYEQYF
. | TRBJ2-3 | TRBD2 | TRBV27 | TGTGCCAGCAGTGACAGACCGCGGGGGACGCAGTATTTT | CASSDRPRGTQYF
. | TRBJ1-3 | . | TRBV6-5 | TGTGCCAGCAGGGCTTCGGGAAACACCATATATTTT | CASRASGNTIYF